The T cell receptor (beta chain) under discussion was sequenced for a study of T cells in Graves' hyperthyroidism and ophthalmopathy. About the research overall: The initial diagnosis was the point when peripheral blood was collected, ahead of any treatment.

This CDR3 contains 18 residues. V gave up 3 bases and J gave up 0 bases; unmatched junction bases: 12. Germline values: CDR1 LNHDA, CDR2 SQIVND (reference sequence). General observations from the study: The model made its ophthalmopathy prediction, and onset followed a median approximately 7 months later.

This clonotype appeared a few times. Its antigen is unidentified. TCR beta CDR3 region amplification was performed from RNA transcripts. HTBI primers were used for first-round RT-PCR of the TCR CDR3. TCRdb itself ran the multiplex PCR reads through MiXCR, one entry per CDR3 protein. This table holds hundreds of thousands of distinct CDR3 sequences, roughly 16% found once. Across 18 months, stable Graves' hyperthyroidism was marked by no progression to ophthalmopathy. The study excluded patients with uncontrolled infection, other autoimmune disease, pregnancy or lactation. The chain joins TRBV19 to TRBJ1-1, with TRBD1 matching over 8 bases. This TCR was recovered from a woman aged 30 to 39 with Graves' hyperthyroidism. The sequenced sample was blood. CDR3 nucleotide sequence: TGTGCCAGTAGTATCCTCGGGACAGGCCTAGCCCTGAACACTGAAGCTTTCTTT. Its translation: CASSILGTGLALNTEAFF.